Listed below are T cell receptor beta chains from one sample, sequenced in a study of T-cell reconstitution after alpha-beta-depleted transplantation in children. TCRdb recomputed calls from the PCR reads with MiXCR, one row per CDR3 protein. The top ten clones hold under 35% of a sample with 90,000 to 130,000 distinct CDR3 sequences, 10% to 13% of them seen once. The sample was PBMCs, taken before TCRalphabeta/CD19-depleted stem cell transplant. The receptors here all came from a boy younger than 10 with acute lymphoblastic leukemia, due to receive a stem cell transplant. Both conserved end residues are part of each CDR3. The D gene is left open where the match is weak. Expanded clones get a size class; other rows say once, few or many, or leave the size out.

j_call d_call v_call clone_size cdr3_aa cdr3_nt
TRBJ2-2 TRBD2 TRBV5-1 many CASSFLGTSGRETGELFF TGCGCCAGCAGCTTCCTCGGGACTAGCGGGAGAGAGACCGGGGAGCTGTTTTTT
TRBJ2-2 TRBD2 TRBV14 - CASSPRVSGRIHKAGELFF TGTGCCAGCAGCCCACGTGTTAGCGGGCGAATCCACAAAGCCGGGGAGCTGTTTTTT
TRBJ1-2 - TRBV6-1 many CASSERPLGGYTF TGTGCCAGCAGTGAACGACCGTTAGGTGGCTACACCTTC
TRBJ2-7 - TRBV6-1 many CASSQGDTFSYEQYF TGTGCCAGCAGTCAAGGGGACACCTTCTCCTACGAGCAGTACTTC
TRBJ2-7 - TRBV27 few CASSPSRGWSPNEQYF TGTGCCAGCAGTCCCTCCAGGGGCTGGTCTCCCAACGAGCAGTACTTC
TRBJ2-1 - TRBV4-1 many CASSQVDMGFIHNEQFF TGCGCCAGCAGCCAAGTAGATATGGGGTTCATTCACAATGAGCAGTTCTTC
TRBJ2-1 - TRBV5-1 many CASSSGQLVRGEQFF TGCGCCAGCAGCTCCGGACAGCTCGTTCGGGGTGAGCAGTTCTTC
TRBJ2-1 TRBD2 TRBV7-8 - CASSLGPPGLAGPCEQFF TGTGCCAGCAGCTTAGGCCCACCGGGACTAGCGGGCCCATGTGAGCAGTTCTTC
TRBJ1-5 - TRBV12-3/TRBV12-4 - CASSFTDNQPQHF TGTGCCAGCAGTTTTACGGACAATCAGCCCCAGCATTTT
TRBJ2-5 TRBD2 TRBV3-1 few CASSQETRLAGAKETQYF TGTGCCAGCAGCCAGGAGACAAGACTAGCGGGGGCCAAAGAGACCCAGTACTTC
TRBJ2-7 TRBD2 TRBV12-3/TRBV12-4 many CASTGRRELAGEQYF TGTGCCAGCACGGGGCGGCGGGAGTTAGCCGGTGAGCAGTACTTC
TRBJ1-1 - TRBV5-1 - CASSLGGDLEAFF TGCGCCAGCAGCTTGGGAGGGGACCTTGAAGCTTTCTTT
TRBJ2-5 TRBD2 TRBV27 - CASSSIAGAGETQYF TGTGCCAGCAGTTCCATAGCGGGAGCCGGAGAGACCCAGTACTTC
TRBJ2-1 TRBD2 TRBV5-1 - CASSLEGKTSGEQFF TGCGCCAGCAGCTTGGAGGGTAAAACTAGCGGGGAGCAGTTCTTC
TRBJ2-3 - TRBV12-3/TRBV12-4 many CATGQDTQYF TGTGCCACCGGGCAAGATACGCAGTATTTT
TRBJ2-7 - TRBV3-1 - CASSQGTRSLYEQYF TGTGCCAGCAGCCAAGGGACGAGGAGCCTCTACGAGCAGTACTTC
TRBJ2-1 TRBD2 TRBV6-5 - CASSLNGGSTSYNEQFF TGTGCCAGCAGTTTGAATGGCGGGAGTACTTCCTACAATGAGCAGTTCTTC
TRBJ2-3 - TRBV18 - CASSPSGATDTQYF TGTGCCAGCTCACCTTCGGGAGCCACAGATACGCAGTATTTT
TRBJ2-1 - TRBV7-6 - CASTSSGTLSYNEQFF TGTGCCAGCACGAGTTCAGGGACACTTTCCTACAATGAGCAGTTCTTC
TRBJ1-2 - TRBV5-6 few CASSSLGAGEVLGYGYTF TGTGCCAGCAGCTCCCTGGGTGCAGGGGAGGTCCTCGGCTATGGCTACACCTTC
TRBJ2-2 TRBD2 TRBV7-8 - CASLAGVGGELFF TGTGCCAGTCTAGCGGGAGTTGGCGGGGAGCTGTTTTTT
TRBJ2-7 TRBD2 TRBV12-3/TRBV12-4 many CASSRASGEQYF TGTGCCAGCAGTAGAGCTAGCGGCGAGCAGTACTTC
TRBJ2-1 TRBD1 TRBV27 - CASSPGDRRGKTHEQFF TGTGCCAGCAGCCCAGGGGACAGGAGGGGGAAGACCCATGAGCAGTTCTTC
TRBJ1-1 TRBD1 TRBV29-1 - CSAAQQGWFEAFF TGCAGCGCCGCACAACAGGGGTGGTTTGAAGCTTTCTTT
TRBJ2-7 TRBD1 TRBV12-3/TRBV12-4 many CASTNRDRVLYEQYF TGTGCCAGCACTAACCGGGACAGGGTACTTTACGAGCAGTACTTC
TRBJ2-2 TRBD1 TRBV12-3/TRBV12-4 few CASSVRQGVGELFF TGTGCCAGCAGTGTCCGACAGGGGGTCGGGGAGCTGTTTTTT
TRBJ1-1 - TRBV12-3/TRBV12-4 - CASSLDASRTEAFF TGTGCCAGCAGTTTAGACGCGAGTCGAACTGAAGCTTTCTTT
TRBJ2-1 - TRBV5-1 - CASSFDAADEQFF TGCGCCAGCAGCTTTGACGCGGCCGATGAGCAGTTCTTC
TRBJ2-7 - TRBV2 - CASSESLDSYEQYF TGTGCCAGCAGTGAATCTCTGGACTCCTACGAGCAGTACTTC
TRBJ2-3 - TRBV5-1 many CASSLALEALYF TGCGCCAGCAGCTTGGCCTTGGAGGCTCTGTATTTT
TRBJ2-4 - TRBV12-3/TRBV12-4 - CASRPGVGTKNIQYF TGTGCCAGCCGTCCGGGTGTTGGGACCAAAAACATTCAGTACTTC
TRBJ2-7 - TRBV10-3 - CAISGYYEQYF TGTGCCATCAGTGGCTACTACGAGCAGTACTTC
TRBJ2-1 - TRBV15 few CATSRLSLGRGNEQFF TGTGCCACCAGTAGGTTAAGCCTAGGGCGAGGCAATGAGCAGTTCTTC
TRBJ2-2 - TRBV12-3/TRBV12-4 few CAVPFAGGELFF TGTGCCGTCCCGTTCGCGGGCGGGGAGCTGTTTTTT
TRBJ1-1 - TRBV3-1 - CASSQELWTAKMNTEAFF TGTGCCAGCAGCCAAGAACTCTGGACTGCGAAAATGAACACTGAAGCTTTCTTT
TRBJ1-1 - TRBV3-1 - CASSSAGENTEAFF TGTGCCAGCAGCTCGGCAGGGGAGAACACTGAAGCTTTCTTT
TRBJ2-1 TRBD1 TRBV5-6 once CASSLETGASYNEQFF TGTGCCAGCAGCTTGGAGACAGGGGCATCCTACAATGAGCAGTTCTTC
TRBJ2-3 TRBD2 TRBV5-1 few CASSSPGLATDTQYF TGCGCCAGCAGCTCGCCGGGACTAGCCACAGATACGCAGTATTTT
TRBJ1-2 - TRBV24-1 - CATSDLPSDRENYGYTF TGTGCCACCAGTGATCTCCCCTCCGACAGAGAAAACTATGGCTACACCTTC
TRBJ2-5 TRBD2 TRBV9 many CASSGGPAGVWETQYF TGTGCCAGCAGCGGCGGGCCTGCGGGAGTTTGGGAGACCCAGTACTTC
TRBJ2-1 TRBD2 TRBV14 many CASSQEGLATYNEQFF TGTGCCAGCAGCCAAGAGGGACTAGCTACCTACAATGAGCAGTTCTTC
TRBJ2-3 TRBD2 TRBV4-2 many CASSPMTSGITKGGTDTQYF TGTGCCAGCAGCCCCATGACTAGCGGGATAACTAAAGGGGGGACAGATACGCAGTATTTT
TRBJ2-1 TRBD1 TRBV18 few CASSPGGGPSYNEQFF TGTGCCAGCTCCCCAGGGGGCGGCCCCTCCTACAATGAGCAGTTCTTC
TRBJ1-2 - TRBV5-1 - CASSLEGANHRSF TGCGCCAGCAGCTTGGAAGGTGCGAACCACAGATCCTTC
TRBJ2-1 TRBD1 TRBV5-6 many CASSSPVFGQGPYNEQFF TGTGCCAGCAGCTCGCCGGTGTTTGGACAGGGACCTTACAATGAGCAGTTCTTC
TRBJ2-1 - TRBV11-2 many CASSLGLYNEQFF TGTGCCAGCAGCTTAGGGCTTTACAATGAGCAGTTCTTC
TRBJ2-3 TRBD2 TRBV5-1 many CASSLEGGPLNTQYF TGCGCCAGCAGCTTGGAGGGAGGGCCATTAAATACGCAGTATTTT
TRBJ1-2 - TRBV20-1 - CSADPGPGYGYTF TGCAGTGCCGATCCGGGACCTGGGTATGGCTACACCTTC
TRBJ2-7 TRBD2 TRBV5-6 - CASSLDLAGGQQYF TGTGCCAGCAGCTTGGATCTAGCGGGAGGGCAGCAGTACTTC
TRBJ1-2 TRBD1 TRBV5-6 many CASSLPTGGSYTF TGTGCCAGCAGCTTGCCAACAGGGGGGTCCTACACCTTC
TRBJ2-7 - TRBV20-1 - CSARIPGTPSYEQYF TGCAGTGCTAGGATCCCGGGGACACCGTCCTACGAGCAGTACTTC
TRBJ2-5 - TRBV6-2/TRBV6-3 few CASSQGGMGETQYF TGTGCCAGCTCACAAGGCGGGATGGGGGAGACCCAGTACTTC